This TCR beta chain was sequenced in a study of graft-versus-host responses after intestinal transplantation. On the study more broadly: Multivisceral, liver-intestinal, or isolated intestinal transplants were performed in recipients. Every recipient had anti-thymocyte globulin induction and around 3 years of tacrolimus plus steroids. Study-level points and caveats: Allograft graft-versus-host to host-versus-graft clonal ratios ran high in patients with graft-donor T cell macrochimerism.

As regards this clone: Antigen specificity is unknown.

Profiling relied on immunoSEQ multiplex PCR, and the TCRdb table lists in-frame clones only, not all of them. The sample records 85,000 to 100,000 clones, roughly 91% being singletons. The clonotype was recovered from a human donor who received an intestinal transplant. The material sequenced was unstimulated CD8+ T cells sorted from spleen or lymph node cells, taken before intestinal transplant.

The CDR3: CASGFFVEFTDTQYF. The DNA of the CDR3 is TGTGCTAGTGGTTTTTTCGTGGAGTTCACAGATACGCAGTATTTT. This sequence joins TRBV12-5 and TRBJ2-3; D is undetermined. Germline lookup yields CDR1 LGHNT and CDR2 FRNRAP. The CDR3 is 15 residues long. The V gene lost 3 bases and the J gene lost 2 bases, with 12 bases spanning the gap.